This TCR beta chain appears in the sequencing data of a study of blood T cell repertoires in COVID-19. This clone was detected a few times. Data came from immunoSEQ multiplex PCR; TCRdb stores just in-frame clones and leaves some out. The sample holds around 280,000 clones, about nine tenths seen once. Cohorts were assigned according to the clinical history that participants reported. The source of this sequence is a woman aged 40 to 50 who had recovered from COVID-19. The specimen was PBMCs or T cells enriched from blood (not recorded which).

The CDR3 DNA is TGTGCCACCAGTAACACAGGGAACACTGAAGCTTTCTTT. Its protein is CATSNTGNTEAFF. The chain couples TRBV24-1 to TRBJ1-1; D might be TRBD1 (5 bases). The germline V gene encodes CDR1 KGHDR and CDR2 SFDVKD. Trimming took 6 bases from V and 1 from J, leaving 8 bases between them. The CDR3 loop spans 13 amino acids.